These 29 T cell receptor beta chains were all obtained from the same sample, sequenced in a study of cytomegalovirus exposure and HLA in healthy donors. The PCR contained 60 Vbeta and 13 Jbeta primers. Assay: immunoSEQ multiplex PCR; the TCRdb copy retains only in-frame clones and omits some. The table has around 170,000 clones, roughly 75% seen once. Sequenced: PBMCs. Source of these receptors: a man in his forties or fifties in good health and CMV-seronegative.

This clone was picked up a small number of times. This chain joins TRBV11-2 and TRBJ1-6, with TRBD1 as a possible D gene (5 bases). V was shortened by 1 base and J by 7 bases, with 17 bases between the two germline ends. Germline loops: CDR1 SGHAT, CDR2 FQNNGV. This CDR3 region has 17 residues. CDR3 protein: CASSLVFTAGKNSPLHF. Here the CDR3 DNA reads TGTGCCAGCAGCTTAGTCTTTACGGCAGGGAAGAATTCACCCCTCCACTTT.

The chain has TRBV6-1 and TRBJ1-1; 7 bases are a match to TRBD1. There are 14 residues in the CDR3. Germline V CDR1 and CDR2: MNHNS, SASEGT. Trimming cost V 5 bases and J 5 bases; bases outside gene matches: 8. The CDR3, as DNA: TGTGCCAGCAGTTCGTACCCAGGGGGGACTGAAGCTTTCTTT. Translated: CASSSYPGGTEAFF.

The CDR3 is CASSLWDRESEQYF. CDR3 sequence (DNA): TGTGCCAGCAGCCTCTGGGACAGGGAAAGCGAGCAGTACTTC. J is TRBJ2-7 and V is TRBV9; 9 nucleotides match TRBD1. CDR1 is SGDLS, CDR2 YYNGEE, per germline. This CDR3 has 14 residues. After removal of 4 bases from V and 6 bases from J, the junction contained 8 bases not matched to a gene.

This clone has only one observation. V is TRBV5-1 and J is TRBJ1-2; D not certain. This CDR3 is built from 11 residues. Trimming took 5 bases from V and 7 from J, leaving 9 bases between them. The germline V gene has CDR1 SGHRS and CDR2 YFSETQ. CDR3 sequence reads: CASRRRVGYTF. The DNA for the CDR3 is TGCGCCAGCAGAAGGAGGGTTGGCTACACCTTC.

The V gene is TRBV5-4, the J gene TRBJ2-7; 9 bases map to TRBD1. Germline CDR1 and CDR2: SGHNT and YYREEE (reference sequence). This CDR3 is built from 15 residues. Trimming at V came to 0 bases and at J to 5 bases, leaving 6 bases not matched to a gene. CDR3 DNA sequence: TGTGCCAGCAGCTTGGGCGGGACAGGGCCCCACGAGCAGTACTTC. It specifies CASSLGGTGPHEQYF.

Written as DNA, the CDR3 is TGTGCCAGCAGCCCCGACCGACAGGCTATGTCCTCTGGGGCCAACGTCCTGACTTTC. It yields the protein CASSPDRQAMSSGANVLTF. J is TRBJ2-6 and V is TRBV7-6; TRBD1 might be the D (6 bases). Trimming took 5 bases from V and 0 from J, leaving 20 bases between them. Germline V gene sequence: CDR1 SGHVS, CDR2 FNYEAQ. The CDR3 is made up of 19 amino acids.

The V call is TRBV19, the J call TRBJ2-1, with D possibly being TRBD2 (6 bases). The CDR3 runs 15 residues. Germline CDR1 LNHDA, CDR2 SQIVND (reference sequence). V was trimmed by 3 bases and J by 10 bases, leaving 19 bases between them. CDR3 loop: CASSISRGLSPEQFF. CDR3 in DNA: TGTGCCAGTAGTATCTCGCGGGGACTTTCTCCCGAGCAGTTCTTC.

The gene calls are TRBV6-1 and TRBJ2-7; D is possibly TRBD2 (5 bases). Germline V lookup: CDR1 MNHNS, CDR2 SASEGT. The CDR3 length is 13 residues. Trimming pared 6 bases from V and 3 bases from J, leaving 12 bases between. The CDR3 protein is CASREASVYEQYF. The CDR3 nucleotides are TGTGCCAGCAGGGAGGCGAGCGTCTACGAGCAGTACTTC.

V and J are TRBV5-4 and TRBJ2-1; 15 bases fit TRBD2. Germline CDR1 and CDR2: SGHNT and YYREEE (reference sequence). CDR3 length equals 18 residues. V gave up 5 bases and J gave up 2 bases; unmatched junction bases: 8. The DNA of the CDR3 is TGTGCCAGCAGTTCAGGACTAGCGGGAGGGGTAGCCTACAATGAGCAGTTCTTC. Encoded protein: CASSSGLAGGVAYNEQFF.

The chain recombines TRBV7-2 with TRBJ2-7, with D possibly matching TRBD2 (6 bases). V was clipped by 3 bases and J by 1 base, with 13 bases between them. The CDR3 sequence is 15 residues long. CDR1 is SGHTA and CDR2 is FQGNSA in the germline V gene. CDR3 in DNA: TGTGCCAGCAGCTTGTCCAGCGGGCCTTCCTACGAGCAGTACTTC. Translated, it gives CASSLSSGPSYEQYF.

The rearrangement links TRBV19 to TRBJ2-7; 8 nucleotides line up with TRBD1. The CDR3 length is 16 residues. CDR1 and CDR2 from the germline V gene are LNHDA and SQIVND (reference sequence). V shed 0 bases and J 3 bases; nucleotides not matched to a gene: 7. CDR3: CASSIDPTGGFYEQYF. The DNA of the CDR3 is TGTGCCAGTAGTATAGATCCAACAGGGGGTTTCTACGAGCAGTACTTC.

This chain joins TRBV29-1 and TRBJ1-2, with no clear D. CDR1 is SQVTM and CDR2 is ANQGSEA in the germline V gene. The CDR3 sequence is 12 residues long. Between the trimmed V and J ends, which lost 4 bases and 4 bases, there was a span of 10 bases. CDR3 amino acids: CSVGSVSYGYTF. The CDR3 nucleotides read TGCAGCGTTGGATCGGTCTCCTATGGCTACACCTTC.

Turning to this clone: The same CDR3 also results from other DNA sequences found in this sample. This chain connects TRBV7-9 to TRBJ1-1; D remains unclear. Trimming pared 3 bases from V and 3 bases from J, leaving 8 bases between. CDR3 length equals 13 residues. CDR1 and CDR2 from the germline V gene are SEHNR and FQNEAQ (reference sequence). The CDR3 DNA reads TGTGCCAGCAGCTTCCAGGACTACACTGAAGCTTTCTTT. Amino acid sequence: CASSFQDYTEAFF.

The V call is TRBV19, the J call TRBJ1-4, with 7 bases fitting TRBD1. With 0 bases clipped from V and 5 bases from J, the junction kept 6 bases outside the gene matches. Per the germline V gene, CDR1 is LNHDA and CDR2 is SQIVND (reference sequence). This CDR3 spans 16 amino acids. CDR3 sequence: CASSIDGTDSNEKLFF. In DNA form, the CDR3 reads TGTGCCAGTAGTATAGATGGGACAGACTCAAATGAAAAACTGTTTTTT.

The CDR3 sequence is CASSPNYEQYF. The CDR3 DNA reads TGTGCCAGCAGCCCAAACTACGAGCAGTACTTC. The chain couples TRBV7-8 to TRBJ2-7; D gene uncertain. The V and J ends lost 5 bases and 3 bases respectively, with 5 bases between them. Germline V CDR1 and CDR2: SGHVS, FQNEAQ. This CDR3 is 11 amino acids long.

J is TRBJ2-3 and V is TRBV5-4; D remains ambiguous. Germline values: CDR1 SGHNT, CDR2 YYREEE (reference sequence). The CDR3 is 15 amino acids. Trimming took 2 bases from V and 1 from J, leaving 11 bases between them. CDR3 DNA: TGTGCCAGCAGCTTCACAGCTGTTGGCACAGATACGCAGTATTTT. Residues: CASSFTAVGTDTQYF.

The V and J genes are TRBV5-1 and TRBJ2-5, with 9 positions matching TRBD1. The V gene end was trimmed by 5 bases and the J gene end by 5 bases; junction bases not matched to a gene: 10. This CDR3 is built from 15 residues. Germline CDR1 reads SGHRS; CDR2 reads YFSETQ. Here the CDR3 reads CASRDTGGAGETQYF. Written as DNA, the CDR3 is TGCGCCAGCAGAGACACAGGGGGCGCCGGGGAGACCCAGTACTTC.

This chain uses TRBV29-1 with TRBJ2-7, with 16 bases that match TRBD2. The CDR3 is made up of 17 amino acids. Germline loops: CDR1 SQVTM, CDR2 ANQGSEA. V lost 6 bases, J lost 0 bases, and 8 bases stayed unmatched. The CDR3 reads CSVGGLAGGVGSYEQYF. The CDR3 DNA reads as TGCAGCGTCGGGGGACTAGCGGGAGGGGTAGGCTCCTACGAGCAGTACTTC.

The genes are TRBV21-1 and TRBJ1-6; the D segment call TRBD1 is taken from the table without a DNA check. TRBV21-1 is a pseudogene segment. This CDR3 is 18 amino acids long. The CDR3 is CASSKLDKGQAPNSPLHF. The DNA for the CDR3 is TGTGCCAGCAGCAAATTGGACAAGGGACAGGCTCCGAATTCACCCCTCCACTTT.

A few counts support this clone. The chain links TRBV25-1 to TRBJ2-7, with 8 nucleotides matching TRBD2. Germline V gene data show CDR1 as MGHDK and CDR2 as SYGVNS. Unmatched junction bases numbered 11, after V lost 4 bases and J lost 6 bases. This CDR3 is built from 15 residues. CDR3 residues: CASSGALPGGIEQYF. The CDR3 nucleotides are TGTGCCAGCAGTGGGGCCCTACCGGGGGGGATCGAGCAGTACTTC.

The DNA for the CDR3 is TGTGCCAGCCGATTAGCGGGAGGGCGCACCGGGGAGCTGTTTTTT. This codes for CASRLAGGRTGELFF. J is TRBJ2-2 and V is TRBV19, with 11 bases lining up with TRBD2. J was trimmed by 4 bases and V by 9 bases; bases with no gene match: 7. The CDR3 covers 15 residues. The V gene's germline CDR1 is LNHDA and CDR2 SQIVND (reference sequence).

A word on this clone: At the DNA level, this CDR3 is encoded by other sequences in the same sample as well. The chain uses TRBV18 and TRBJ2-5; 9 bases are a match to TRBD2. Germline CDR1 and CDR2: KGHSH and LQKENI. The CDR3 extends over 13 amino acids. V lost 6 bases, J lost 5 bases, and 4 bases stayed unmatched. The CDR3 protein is CASSPAGGETQYF. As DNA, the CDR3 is TGTGCCAGCTCCCCCGCGGGGGGGGAGACCCAGTACTTC.

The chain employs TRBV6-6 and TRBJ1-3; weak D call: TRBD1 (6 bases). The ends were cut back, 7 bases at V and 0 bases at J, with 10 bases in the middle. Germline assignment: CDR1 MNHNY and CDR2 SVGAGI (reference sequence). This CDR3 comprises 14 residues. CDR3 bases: TGTGCCAGCAACGACAGGTACTCTGGAAACACCATATATTTT. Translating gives CASNDRYSGNTIYF.

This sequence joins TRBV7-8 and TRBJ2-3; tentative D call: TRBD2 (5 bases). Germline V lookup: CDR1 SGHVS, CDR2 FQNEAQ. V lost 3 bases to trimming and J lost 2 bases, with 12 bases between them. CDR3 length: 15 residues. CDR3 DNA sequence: TGTGCCAGCAGCTTGACTATACAGCCCACAGATACGCAGTATTTT. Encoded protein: CASSLTIQPTDTQYF.

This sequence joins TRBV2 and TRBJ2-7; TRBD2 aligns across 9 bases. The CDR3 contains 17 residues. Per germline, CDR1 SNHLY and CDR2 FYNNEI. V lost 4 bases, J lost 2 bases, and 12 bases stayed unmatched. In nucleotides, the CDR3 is TGTGCCAGCAGTGCTCTATCCCCTAGCGGGACGACCTACGAGCAGTACTTC. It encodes CASSALSPSGTTYEQYF.

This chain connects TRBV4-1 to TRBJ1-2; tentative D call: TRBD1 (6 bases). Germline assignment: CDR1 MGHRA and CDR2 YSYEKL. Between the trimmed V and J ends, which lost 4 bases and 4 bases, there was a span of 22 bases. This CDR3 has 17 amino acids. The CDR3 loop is CASSPSQGVVFSYGYTF. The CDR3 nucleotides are TGCGCCAGCAGCCCCTCACAGGGTGTCGTCTTCAGCTATGGCTACACCTTC.

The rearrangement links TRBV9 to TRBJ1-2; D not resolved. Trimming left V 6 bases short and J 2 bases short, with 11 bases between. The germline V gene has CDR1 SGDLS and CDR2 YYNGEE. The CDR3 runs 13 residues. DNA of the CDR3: TGTGCCAGCACTGCGGCGGAGAACTATGGCTACACCTTC. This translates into CASTAAENYGYTF.

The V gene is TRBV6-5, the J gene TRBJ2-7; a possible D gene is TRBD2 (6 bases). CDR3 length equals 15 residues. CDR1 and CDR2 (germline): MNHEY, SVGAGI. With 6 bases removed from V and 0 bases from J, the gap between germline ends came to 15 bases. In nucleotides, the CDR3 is TGTGCCAGCAGGTACGGGAGCGATCTCTCCTACGAGCAGTACTTC. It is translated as CASRYGSDLSYEQYF.

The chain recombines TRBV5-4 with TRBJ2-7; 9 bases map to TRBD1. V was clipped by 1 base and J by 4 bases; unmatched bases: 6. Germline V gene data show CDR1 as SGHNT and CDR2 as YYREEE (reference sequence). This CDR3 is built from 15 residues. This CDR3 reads CASSLFLGQGYEQYF. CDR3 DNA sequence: TGTGCCAGCAGCTTGTTTTTGGGACAGGGATACGAGCAGTACTTC.